Listed below are T cell receptor beta chains from one sample, sequenced in a study of blood T cells in healthy people across ages. A single record per CDR3 protein comes from TCRdb applying MiXCR to the 5' RACE reads. The sample carries about a million distinct CDR3 sequences, roughly 50% recorded once. The material sequenced was blood. Receptors were obtained from a woman aged 55-69 years in good health. Each CDR3 is given with its conserved first and last residue. The D gene is left open where the match is weak. Size tells how often a clone was seen (once, few, many) or the class of an expanded clone, and some rows leave it out.

size	J	V	D	CDR3	DNA
-	TRBJ1-4	TRBV29-1	-	CSVVEDESEKLFF	TGCAGCGTTGTAGAGGACGAGAGTGAAAAACTGTTTTTT
-	TRBJ2-2	TRBV6-2/TRBV6-3	-	CASTSALTGELFF	TGTGCCAGCACTAGCGCCCTCACCGGGGAGCTGTTTTTT
-	TRBJ1-2	TRBV7-2	-	CASSFWRGDGCTF	TGTGCCAGCAGCTTTTGGCGCGGCGATGGCTGCACCTTC
once	TRBJ2-5	TRBV9	-	CASREWRTGVPETQYF	TGTGCCAGCAGGGAATGGCGGACGGGAGTACCAGAGACCCAGTACTTC
few	TRBJ2-7	TRBV20-1	TRBD1	CSATGTGNSYEQYF	TGCAGTGCTACCGGGACAGGAAATTCCTACGAGCAGTACTTC
-	TRBJ1-5	TRBV6-2/TRBV6-3	-	CASRDSWGDQPQHF	TGTGCCAGCAGGGACAGTTGGGGAGATCAGCCCCAGCATTTT
-	TRBJ2-1	TRBV7-9	TRBD2	CASSRTPSGRAYLDEQFF	TGTGCCAGCAGCCGTACACCTAGCGGGAGGGCGTACTTGGATGAGCAGTTCTTC
-	TRBJ1-1	TRBV5-5	-	CASSFTGVSGMNTEAFF	TGTGCCAGCAGCTTTACGGGGGTCTCCGGCATGAACACTGAAGCTTTCTTT
-	TRBJ2-5	TRBV29-1	TRBD2	CSVEGTSGRAIDEQYF	TGCAGCGTTGAGGGGACTAGCGGGAGGGCCATTGATGAGCAGTACTTC
-	TRBJ2-4	TRBV6-2/TRBV6-3	-	CASSIPFSAQTVRGAKNIQYF	TGTGCCAGCAGTATCCCGTTCTCCGCTCAAACGGTCCGGGGAGCCAAAAACATTCAGTACTTC
once	TRBJ1-2	TRBV2	-	CASSEREGGYGYTF	TGTGCCAGCAGTGAGAGGGAGGGGGGCTATGGCTACACCTTC
-	TRBJ2-6	TRBV18	TRBD1	CASSQSTGTGITGANVLTF	TGTGCTAGCTCGCAAAGCACCGGGACAGGGATCACTGGGGCCAACGTCCTGACTTTC
few	TRBJ2-6	TRBV6-2/TRBV6-3	-	CASGNRDTGANVLTF	TGTGCCAGCGGTAACAGGGACACTGGGGCCAACGTCCTGACTTTC
-	TRBJ2-7	TRBV12-3/TRBV12-4	TRBD2	CASSPRGLGAYEQYF	TGTGCCAGCAGTCCACGAGGACTAGGGGCCTACGAGCAGTACTTC
-	TRBJ1-2	TRBV4-2	-	CASSPLGDGGYTF	TGTGCCAGCAGCCCCCTCGGGGACGGGGGCTACACCTTC
-	TRBJ2-1	TRBV20-1	-	CSASLGSTRSGETQFF	TGCAGTGCTAGTCTTGGATCGACTAGGAGTGGAGAGACCCAGTTCTTC
-	TRBJ1-5	TRBV5-5	-	CASSLDRVQPQHF	TGTGCCAGCAGCTTGGACAGGGTTCAGCCCCAGCATTTT
few	TRBJ2-3	TRBV7-2	TRBD1	CASSHFRTGPDTQYF	TGTGCCAGCAGCCACTTCCGGACAGGCCCAGATACGCAGTATTTT
-	TRBJ1-2	TRBV12-3/TRBV12-4	-	CTSGLRGIYGYTF	TGTACCAGCGGGTTAAGAGGGATATACGGCTACACCTTC
-	TRBJ1-6	TRBV7-9	-	CASSRNRQSNSPLHF	TGTGCCAGCAGCCGAAATCGACAGTCGAATTCACCCCTCCACTTT
-	TRBJ1-1	TRBV7-8	-	CASSRAGGAEAFF	TGTGCCAGCAGCCGAGCAGGAGGGGCTGAAGCTTTCTTT
-	TRBJ2-1	TRBV12-5	-	CASGLTGPRGEQFF	TGTGCTAGTGGCTTAACGGGCCCCCGGGGTGAGCAGTTCTTC
-	TRBJ2-7	TRBV3-1	-	CASSQDLTTYEQYF	TGTGCCAGCAGCCAAGACCTCACGACCTACGAGCAGTACTTC
-	TRBJ2-7	TRBV7-2	TRBD1	CASIPGQGSSYEQYF	TGTGCCAGCATCCCGGGACAGGGGAGCTCCTACGAGCAGTACTTC
once	TRBJ1-2	TRBV18	TRBD1	CASSPRDREGHGYTF	TGTGCCAGCTCACCACGGGACAGGGAAGGGCATGGCTACACCTTC
few	TRBJ2-7	TRBV7-9	TRBD1	CASSIRDRGYEQYF	TGTGCCAGCAGCATCCGGGACAGGGGCTACGAGCAGTACTTC
-	TRBJ2-5	TRBV4-2	-	CASSQKGGQETQYF	TGTGCCAGCAGCCAAAAAGGGGGACAAGAGACCCAGTACTTC
many	TRBJ2-7	TRBV28	TRBD2	CASSPLAGGAYEQYF	TGTGCCAGCTCACCACTAGCGGGAGGCGCCTACGAGCAGTACTTC
-	TRBJ2-1	TRBV4-1	-	CASSQVGGSRNEQFF	TGCGCCAGCAGCCAAGTAGGTGGGAGTAGGAATGAGCAGTTCTTC
few	TRBJ2-1	TRBV20-1	TRBD2	CSAAPRASGYYNEQFF	TGCAGTGCTGCGCCCAGGGCTAGCGGATATTACAATGAGCAGTTCTTC
-	TRBJ2-3	TRBV29-1	TRBD1	CSVVGQGAPSTDTQYF	TGCAGCGTTGTGGGACAGGGGGCCCCTAGCACAGATACGCAGTATTTT
-	TRBJ1-6	TRBV7-2	-	CASSSGRTLYYNSPLHF	TGTGCCAGCAGTTCCGGACGGACCCTTTACTATAATTCACCCCTCCACTTT
few	TRBJ2-7	TRBV28	TRBD2	CATRGREREFFYEQYF	TGTGCCACCAGGGGTAGGGAGCGGGAGTTTTTCTACGAGCAGTACTTC
-	TRBJ1-4	TRBV3-1	-	CASSPSATNEKLFF	TGTGCCAGCAGCCCAAGTGCAACTAATGAAAAACTGTTTTTT
-	TRBJ1-1	TRBV4-3	TRBD1	CASSQDGFRGTEAFF	TGCGCCAGCAGCCAAGATGGTTTCAGGGGGACTGAAGCTTTCTTT
-	TRBJ2-2	TRBV7-9	-	CAGSPKRLVSGTNTGELFF	TGTGCCGGCAGCCCCAAACGACTAGTCTCTGGGACGAACACCGGGGAGCTGTTTTTT
-	TRBJ2-7	TRBV4-1	TRBD1	CASSQGLQGTEQYF	TGCGCCAGCAGCCAAGGATTACAGGGGACCGAGCAGTACTTC
few	TRBJ2-3	TRBV7-6	-	CASSLGKPTDTQYF	TGTGCCAGCAGCTTAGGAAAACCCACAGATACGCAGTATTTT
once	TRBJ2-5	TRBV2	-	CASNFLETQYF	TGTGCCAGCAATTTCTTAGAGACCCAGTACTTC
-	TRBJ2-1	TRBV20-1	TRBD2	CSAISARGAYNEQFF	TGCAGTGCTATAAGCGCTCGGGGGGCCTACAATGAGCAGTTCTTC
-	TRBJ2-3	TRBV20-1	-	CSGGDSGTDTQYF	TGCAGTGGGGGGGATAGCGGCACAGATACGCAGTATTTT
-	TRBJ2-1	TRBV7-2	-	CASRAGSYNEQFF	TGTGCCAGCAGGGCGGGCTCCTACAATGAGCAGTTCTTC
once	TRBJ2-1	TRBV19	TRBD2	CASSIDASTSGQQFF	TGTGCCAGTAGTATAGATGCAAGCACTAGCGGGCAGCAGTTCTTC
many	TRBJ2-3	TRBV29-1	-	CSVGDGTPLQYF	TGCAGCGTTGGGGATGGAACCCCCCTGCAGTATTTT
few	TRBJ2-5	TRBV29-1	-	CSVSLQETQYF	TGCAGCGTCTCCCTCCAAGAGACCCAGTACTTC
few	TRBJ2-3	TRBV4-1	-	CASSQLEAVSRIRRKEIDTQYF	TGCGCCAGCAGCCAACTGGAGGCGGTTTCCAGGATCCGGCGGAAGGAGATAGATACGCAGTATTTT
-	TRBJ2-1	TRBV7-9	TRBD2	CASSSTLAGPGGLWGEQFF	TGTGCCAGCAGCTCAACCCTGGCAGGGCCGGGAGGGCTTTGGGGTGAGCAGTTCTTC
few	TRBJ2-5	TRBV10-3	-	CATSDQDFVAETQYF	TGTGCCACCTCAGACCAGGATTTCGTCGCCGAGACCCAGTACTTC
-	TRBJ2-4	TRBV28	TRBD2	CASSNYKSGSGAKNIQYF	TGTGCCAGCAGCAATTATAAAAGCGGGAGTGGGGCCAAAAACATTCAGTACTTC
many	TRBJ2-5	TRBV7-3	-	CASSLGATETQYF	TGTGCCAGCAGCTTAGGGGCTACGGAGACCCAGTACTTC
many	TRBJ2-1	TRBV12-3/TRBV12-4	-	CASSLGDTYNEQFF	TGTGCCAGCTCCTTAGGGGACACCTACAATGAGCAGTTCTTC
-	TRBJ2-5	TRBV12-3/TRBV12-4	TRBD2	CASSPPRTSGTETQYF	TGTGCCAGCAGTCCCCCTCGGACTAGCGGGACAGAGACCCAGTACTTC
-	TRBJ2-3	TRBV27	TRBD2	CASKMGRARPDTQYF	TGTGCCAGCAAGATGGGGAGGGCCCGGCCAGATACGCAGTATTTT
-	TRBJ2-5	TRBV20-1	-	CSAPGEQETQYF	TGCAGTGCCCCGGGGGAACAAGAGACCCAGTACTTC
-	TRBJ2-7	TRBV12-3/TRBV12-4	TRBD2	CASRPTSLAGVYEQYF	TGTGCCAGCAGACCAACGTCACTAGCGGGTGTATACGAGCAGTACTTC
few	TRBJ2-3	TRBV29-1	-	CSVCEGWGDTQYF	TGCAGCGTTTGTGAGGGCTGGGGAGATACGCAGTATTTT
-	TRBJ1-1	TRBV2	-	CASSRQTEVTEAFF	TGTGCCAGCAGTAGGCAGACAGAAGTCACTGAAGCTTTCTTT
-	TRBJ2-5	TRBV12-3/TRBV12-4	-	CASSVFLSETQYF	TGTGCCAGCAGTGTATTCTTGTCGGAGACCCAGTACTTC
-	TRBJ2-5	TRBV7-3	-	CASSRSRQETQYF	TGTGCCAGCAGCCGGTCCCGTCAAGAGACCCAGTACTTC
-	TRBJ1-5	TRBV12-3/TRBV12-4	TRBD1	CASRTGQGDFQPQHF	TGTGCCAGCAGGACGGGACAGGGGGACTTTCAGCCCCAGCATTTT